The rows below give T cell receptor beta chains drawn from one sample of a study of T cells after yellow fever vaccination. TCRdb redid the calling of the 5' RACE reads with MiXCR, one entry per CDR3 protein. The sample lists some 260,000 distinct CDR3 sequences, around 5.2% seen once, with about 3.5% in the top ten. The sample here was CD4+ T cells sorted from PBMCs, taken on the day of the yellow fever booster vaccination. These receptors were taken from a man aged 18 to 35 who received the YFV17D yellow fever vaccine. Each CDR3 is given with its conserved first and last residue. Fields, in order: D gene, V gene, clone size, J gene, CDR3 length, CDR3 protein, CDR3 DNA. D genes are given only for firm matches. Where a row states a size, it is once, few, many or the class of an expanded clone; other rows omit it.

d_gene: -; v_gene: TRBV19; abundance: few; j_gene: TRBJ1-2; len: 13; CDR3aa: CASRQRLNYGYTF; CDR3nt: TGTGCCAGTAGACAGCGGCTTAACTATGGCTACACCTTC
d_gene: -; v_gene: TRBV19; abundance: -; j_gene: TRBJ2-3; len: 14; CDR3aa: CASSPLGGTDTQYF; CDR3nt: TGTGCCAGTAGCCCCTTGGGGGGCACAGATACGCAGTATTTT
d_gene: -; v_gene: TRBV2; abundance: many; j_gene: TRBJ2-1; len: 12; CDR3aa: CASSDSKNEQFF; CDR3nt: TGTGCCAGCAGTGATTCAAAGAATGAGCAGTTCTTC
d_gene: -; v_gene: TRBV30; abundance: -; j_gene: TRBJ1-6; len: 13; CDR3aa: CARTADYNSPLHF; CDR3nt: TGTGCCCGCACGGCGGATTATAATTCACCCCTCCACTTT
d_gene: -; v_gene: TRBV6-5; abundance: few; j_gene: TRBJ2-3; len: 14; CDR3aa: CASKPGRSTDTQYF; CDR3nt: TGTGCCAGCAAGCCCGGTCGTAGCACAGATACGCAGTATTTT
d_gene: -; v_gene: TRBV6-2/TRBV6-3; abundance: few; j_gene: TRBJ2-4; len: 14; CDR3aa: CASSRGDSADIQYF; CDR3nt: TGTGCCAGCAGTAGGGGGGACTCGGCGGACATTCAGTACTTC
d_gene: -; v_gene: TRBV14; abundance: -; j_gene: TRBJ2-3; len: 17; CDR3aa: CASSAEPQVFSTDTQYF; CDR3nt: TGTGCCAGCAGCGCAGAACCACAGGTCTTTAGCACAGATACGCAGTATTTT
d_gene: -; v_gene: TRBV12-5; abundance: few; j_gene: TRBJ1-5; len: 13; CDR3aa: CASGQGSGQPQHF; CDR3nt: TGTGCTAGTGGCCAGGGTTCCGGGCAGCCCCAGCATTTT
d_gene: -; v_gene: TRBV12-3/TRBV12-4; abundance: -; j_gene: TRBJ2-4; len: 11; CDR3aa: CASSSEWIQYF; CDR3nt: TGTGCCAGCAGTTCCGAGTGGATTCAGTACTTC
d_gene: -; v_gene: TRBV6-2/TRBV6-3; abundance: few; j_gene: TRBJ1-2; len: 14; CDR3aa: CASSDRYTTFGYTF; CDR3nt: TGTGCCAGCAGTGACCGATACACCACCTTCGGCTACACCTTC
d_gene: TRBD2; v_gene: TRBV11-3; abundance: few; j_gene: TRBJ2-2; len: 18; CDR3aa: CASSLGLVLAGDTGELFF; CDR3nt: TGTGCCAGCAGCTTAGGCTTGGTGCTAGCGGGGGACACCGGGGAGCTGTTTTTT
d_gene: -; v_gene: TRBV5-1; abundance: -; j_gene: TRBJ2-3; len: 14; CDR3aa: CASSPGAAAGTQYF; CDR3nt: TGCGCCAGCAGCCCCGGGGCCGCCGCGGGGACGCAGTATTTT
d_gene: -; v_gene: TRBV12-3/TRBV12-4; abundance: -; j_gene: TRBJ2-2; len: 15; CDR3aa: CASSFGGVHTGELFF; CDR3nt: TGTGCCAGCAGTTTTGGCGGGGTACACACCGGGGAGCTGTTTTTT
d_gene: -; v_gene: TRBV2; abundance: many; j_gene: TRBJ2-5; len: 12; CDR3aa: CASSGGGETQYF; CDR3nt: TGTGCCAGCAGTGGAGGAGGGGAGACCCAGTACTTC
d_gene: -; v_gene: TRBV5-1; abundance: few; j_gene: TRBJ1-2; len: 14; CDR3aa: CASSLVEGAGGYTF; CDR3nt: TGCGCCAGCAGCTTGGTCGAGGGAGCGGGCGGCTACACCTTC
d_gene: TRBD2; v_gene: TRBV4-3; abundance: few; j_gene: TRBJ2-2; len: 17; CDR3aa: CASSQVTSGGFTGELFF; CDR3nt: TGCGCCAGCAGCCAAGTGACTAGCGGGGGGTTCACCGGGGAGCTGTTTTTT
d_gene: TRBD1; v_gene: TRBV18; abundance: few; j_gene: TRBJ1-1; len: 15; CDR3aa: CASSPGQGPLTEAFF; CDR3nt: TGTGCCAGCTCACCGGGACAGGGGCCATTAACTGAAGCTTTCTTT
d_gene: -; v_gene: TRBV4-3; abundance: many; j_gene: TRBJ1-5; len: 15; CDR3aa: CASSQNAASNQPQHF; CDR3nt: TGCGCCAGCAGCCAAAACGCCGCGAGCAATCAGCCCCAGCATTTT
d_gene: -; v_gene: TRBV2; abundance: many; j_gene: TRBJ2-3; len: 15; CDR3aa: CASSEWTPSTDTQYF; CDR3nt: TGTGCCAGCAGTGAGTGGACTCCTAGCACAGATACGCAGTATTTT
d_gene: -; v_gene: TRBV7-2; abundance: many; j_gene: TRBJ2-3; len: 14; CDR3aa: CASSLTGPTDTQYF; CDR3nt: TGTGCCAGCAGCTTAACAGGGCCCACAGATACGCAGTATTTT
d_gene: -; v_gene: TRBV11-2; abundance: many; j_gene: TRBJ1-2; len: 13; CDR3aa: CASSRALIYGYTF; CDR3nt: TGTGCCAGCAGCCGGGCACTGATTTATGGCTACACCTTC
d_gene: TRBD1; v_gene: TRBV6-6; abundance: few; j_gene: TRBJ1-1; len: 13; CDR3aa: CASGGQQNTEAFF; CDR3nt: TGTGCCAGCGGGGGACAGCAGAACACTGAAGCTTTCTTT
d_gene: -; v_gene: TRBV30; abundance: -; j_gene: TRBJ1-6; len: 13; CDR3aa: CALSGDYNSPLHF; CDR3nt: TGTGCCCTAAGTGGGGACTATAATTCACCCCTCCACTTT
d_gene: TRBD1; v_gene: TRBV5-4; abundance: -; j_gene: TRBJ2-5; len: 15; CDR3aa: CASSRGGQDQETQYF; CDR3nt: TGTGCCAGCAGTCGAGGTGGACAGGACCAAGAGACCCAGTACTTC
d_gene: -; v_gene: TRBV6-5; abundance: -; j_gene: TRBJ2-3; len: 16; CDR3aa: CASSYSKLAPTDTQYF; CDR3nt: TGTGCCAGCAGTTACTCGAAGCTAGCACCCACAGATACGCAGTATTTT
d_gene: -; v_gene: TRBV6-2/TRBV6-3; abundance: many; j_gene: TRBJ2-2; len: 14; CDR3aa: CASSIYPNTGELFF; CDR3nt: TGTGCCAGCAGTATCTATCCGAACACCGGGGAGCTGTTTTTT
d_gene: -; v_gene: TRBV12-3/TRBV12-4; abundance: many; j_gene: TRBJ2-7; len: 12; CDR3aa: CASRSGSYEQYF; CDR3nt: TGTGCCAGCAGGTCAGGGTCCTACGAGCAGTACTTC
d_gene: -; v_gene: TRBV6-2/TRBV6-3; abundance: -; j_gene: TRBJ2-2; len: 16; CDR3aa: CASSYGRGSNTGELFF; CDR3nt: TGTGCCAGCAGTTACGGCAGGGGATCGAACACCGGGGAGCTGTTTTTT
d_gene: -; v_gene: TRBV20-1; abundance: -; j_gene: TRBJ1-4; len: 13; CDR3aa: CSANPDMNEKLFF; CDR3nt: TGCAGTGCTAATCCTGACATGAATGAAAAACTGTTTTTT
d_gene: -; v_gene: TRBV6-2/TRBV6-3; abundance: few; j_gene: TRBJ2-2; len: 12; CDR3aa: CASMGDTGELFF; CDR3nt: TGTGCCAGCATGGGGGACACCGGGGAGCTGTTTTTT
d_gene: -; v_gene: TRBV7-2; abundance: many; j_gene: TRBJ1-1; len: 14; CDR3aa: CASSWSGVPGGAFF; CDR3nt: TGTGCCAGCAGCTGGTCCGGGGTCCCAGGTGGGGCTTTCTTT
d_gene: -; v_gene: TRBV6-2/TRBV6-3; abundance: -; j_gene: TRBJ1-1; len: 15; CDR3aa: CASSYSRGMNTEAFF; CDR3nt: TGTGCCAGCAGTTACTCGAGGGGGATGAACACTGAAGCTTTCTTT
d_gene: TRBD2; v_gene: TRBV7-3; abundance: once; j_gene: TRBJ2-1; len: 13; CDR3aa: CASSSRTSNEQFF; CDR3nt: TGTGCCAGCAGCTCAAGGACTAGCAATGAGCAGTTCTTC
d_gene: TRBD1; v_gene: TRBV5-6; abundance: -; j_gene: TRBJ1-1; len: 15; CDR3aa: CASRDRGRGNTEAFF; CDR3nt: TGTGCCAGCAGAGACAGGGGCCGGGGGAACACTGAAGCTTTCTTT
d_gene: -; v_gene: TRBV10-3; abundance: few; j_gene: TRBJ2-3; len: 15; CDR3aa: CAISESRGGTDTQYF; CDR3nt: TGTGCCATCAGTGAGTCACGCGGGGGCACAGATACGCAGTATTTT
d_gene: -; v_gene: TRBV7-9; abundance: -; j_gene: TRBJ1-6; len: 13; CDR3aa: CASSFTTQGPLHF; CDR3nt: TGTGCCAGCAGCTTCACCACCCAGGGCCCCCTCCACTTT
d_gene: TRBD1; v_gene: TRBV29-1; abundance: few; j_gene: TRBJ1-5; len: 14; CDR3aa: CSVGTGGSNQPQHF; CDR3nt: TGCAGCGTGGGGACAGGGGGTAGCAATCAGCCCCAGCATTTT
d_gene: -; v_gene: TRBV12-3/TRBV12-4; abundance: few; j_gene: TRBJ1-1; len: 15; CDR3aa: CASSPRGGLGTEAFF; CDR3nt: TGTGCCAGCAGCCCCCGGGGGGGGCTCGGCACTGAAGCTTTCTTT
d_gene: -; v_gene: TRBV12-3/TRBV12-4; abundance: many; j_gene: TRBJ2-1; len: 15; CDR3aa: CASSLGRFEGDEQFF; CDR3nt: TGTGCCAGCAGTTTAGGGAGGTTTGAGGGGGATGAGCAGTTCTTC
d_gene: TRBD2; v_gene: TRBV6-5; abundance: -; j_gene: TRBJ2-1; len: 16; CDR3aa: CASSLIPSGGSHEQFF; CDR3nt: TGTGCCAGCAGTTTGATTCCTAGCGGGGGGAGCCATGAGCAGTTCTTC
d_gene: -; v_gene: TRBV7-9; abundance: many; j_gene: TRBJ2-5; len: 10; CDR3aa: CASSLETQYF; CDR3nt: TGTGCCAGCAGCTTGGAGACCCAGTACTTC
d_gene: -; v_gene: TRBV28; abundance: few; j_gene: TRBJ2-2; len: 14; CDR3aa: CASKAGTNTGELFF; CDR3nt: TGTGCCAGCAAGGCCGGGACGAACACCGGGGAGCTGTTTTTT
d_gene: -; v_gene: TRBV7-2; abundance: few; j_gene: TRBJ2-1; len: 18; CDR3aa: CASSLPLEGKRHYNEQFF; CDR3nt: TGTGCCAGCAGCTTACCACTAGAGGGGAAAAGACACTACAATGAGCAGTTCTTC
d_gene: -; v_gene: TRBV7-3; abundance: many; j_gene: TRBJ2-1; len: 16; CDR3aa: CASSFSYNAPANEQFF; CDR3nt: TGTGCCAGCAGCTTTTCTTATAATGCCCCAGCAAATGAGCAGTTCTTC
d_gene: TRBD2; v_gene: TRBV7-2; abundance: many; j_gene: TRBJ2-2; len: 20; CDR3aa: CASSLPRVAGGPRNTGELFF; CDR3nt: TGTGCCAGCAGCTTACCCAGGGTAGCGGGGGGGCCTAGGAACACCGGGGAGCTGTTTTTT
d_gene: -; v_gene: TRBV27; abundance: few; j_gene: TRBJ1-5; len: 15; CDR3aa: CASSPGSVRSQPQHF; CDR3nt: TGTGCCAGCAGTCCCGGGAGCGTCCGGAGTCAGCCCCAGCATTTT
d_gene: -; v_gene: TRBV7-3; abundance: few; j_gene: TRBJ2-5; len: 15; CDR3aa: CASSVSGTAWETQYF; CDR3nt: TGTGCCAGCAGCGTATCCGGGACTGCGTGGGAGACCCAGTACTTC
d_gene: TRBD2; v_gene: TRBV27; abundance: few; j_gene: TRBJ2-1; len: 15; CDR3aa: CASSPPKRGYNEQFF; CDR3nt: TGTGCCAGCAGCCCCCCCAAGCGGGGGTACAATGAGCAGTTCTTC
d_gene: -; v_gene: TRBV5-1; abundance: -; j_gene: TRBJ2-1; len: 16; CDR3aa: CASSLAAGPPYNEQFF; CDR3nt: TGCGCCAGCAGCTTGGCCGCAGGGCCCCCGTACAATGAGCAGTTCTTC
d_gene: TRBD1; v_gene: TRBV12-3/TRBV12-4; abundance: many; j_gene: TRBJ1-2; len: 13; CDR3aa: CASSAGQGYGYTF; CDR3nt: TGTGCCAGCAGCGCGGGACAGGGTTATGGCTACACCTTC